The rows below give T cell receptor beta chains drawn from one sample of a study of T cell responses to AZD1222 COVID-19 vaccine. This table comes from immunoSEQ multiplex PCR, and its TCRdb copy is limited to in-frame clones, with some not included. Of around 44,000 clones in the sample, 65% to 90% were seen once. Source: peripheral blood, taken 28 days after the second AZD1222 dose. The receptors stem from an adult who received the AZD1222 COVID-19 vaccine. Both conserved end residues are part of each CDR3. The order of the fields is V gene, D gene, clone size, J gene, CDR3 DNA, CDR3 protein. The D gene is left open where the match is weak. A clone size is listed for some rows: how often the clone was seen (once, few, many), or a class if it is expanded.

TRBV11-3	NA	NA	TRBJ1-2	TGTGCCAGCAGCTTAGATCCCACAGGCCGAAGTTCAGGTGGCTACACCTTC	CASSLDPTGRSSGGYTF
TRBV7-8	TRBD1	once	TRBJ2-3	TGTGCCAGCAGTTCATACCGGGACAGGGAATATACGCAGTATTTT	CASSSYRDREYTQYF
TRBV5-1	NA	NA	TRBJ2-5	TGCGCCAGCAGCTTGGAACCGGCTCCAGGGAGCGGGACCCAGTACTTC	CASSLEPAPGSGTQYF
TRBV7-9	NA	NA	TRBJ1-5	TGTGCCAGCAGCGCCCGGGACAACAATCAGCCCCAGCATTTT	CASSARDNNQPQHF
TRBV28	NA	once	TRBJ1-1	TGTGCCAGCAGTTTATCGGGGACTGAAGCTTTCTTT	CASSLSGTEAFF
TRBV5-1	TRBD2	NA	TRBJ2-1	TGCGCCAGCAGCTTGTATCTAGCGGGAGGGAGCTCCTACAATGAGCAGTTCTTC	CASSLYLAGGSSYNEQFF
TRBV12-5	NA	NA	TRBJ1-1	TGTGCTAGTGCCGGACCGCTGAGATCAGGAGTAAGAACTGAAGCTTTCTTT	CASAGPLRSGVRTEAFF
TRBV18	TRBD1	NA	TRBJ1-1	TGTGCCAGCTCACCTTTCGGACAGGGCCCTCCTGAAGCTTTCTTT	CASSPFGQGPPEAFF
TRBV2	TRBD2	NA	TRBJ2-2	TGTGCCAGCAGCCGGACTAGCGGGAACACCGGGGAGCTGTTTTTT	CASSRTSGNTGELFF
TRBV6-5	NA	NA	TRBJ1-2	TGTGCCAGCAGCCAAGAGGCAGGGTTGAGCTACACCTTC	CASSQEAGLSYTF
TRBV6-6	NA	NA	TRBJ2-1	TGTGCCAGCAGTTACACTGATTACAATGAGCAGTTCTTC	CASSYTDYNEQFF
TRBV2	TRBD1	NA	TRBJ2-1	TGTGCCAGCAAACCCGACAGGGCGGTCGATGAGCAGTTCTTC	CASKPDRAVDEQFF
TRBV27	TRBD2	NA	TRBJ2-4	TGTGCCAGCAGTGGGCTAGCGGGAAGCATTCAGTACTTC	CASSGLAGSIQYF
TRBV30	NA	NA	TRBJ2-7	TGTGCCTGGAGTGGGTACGAGCAGTACTTC	CAWSGYEQYF
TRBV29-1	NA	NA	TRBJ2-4	TGCAGCGTTGGAAGCGGGCTCCCTAATGACATTCAGTACTTC	CSVGSGLPNDIQYF
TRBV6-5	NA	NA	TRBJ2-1	TGTGCCAGCAGTTATTCCGAGGGTGAGCAGTTCTTC	CASSYSEGEQFF
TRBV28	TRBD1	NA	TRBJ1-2	TGTGCCAGCAGTTTAACAGGGGGTTCCTATGGCTACACCTTC	CASSLTGGSYGYTF
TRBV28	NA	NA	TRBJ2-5	TGTGCCAGCAGGGAACCGGGACGGCAAGAGACCCAGTACTTC	CASREPGRQETQYF
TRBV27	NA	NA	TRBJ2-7	TGTGCCAGCTTCGACGGGACTCACAACCACTACGAGCAGTACTTC	CASFDGTHNHYEQYF
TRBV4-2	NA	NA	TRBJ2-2	TGTGCCAGCAGCCAAGATTGGAACAGGGTATCCACCGGGGAGCTGTTTTTT	CASSQDWNRVSTGELFF
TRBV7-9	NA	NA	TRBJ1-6	TGTGCCAGCAGCTATTGGGCAGGGGATTCACCCCTCCACTTT	CASSYWAGDSPLHF
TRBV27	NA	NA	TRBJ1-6	TGTGCCAGCAGTTTACTAAATTCACCCCTCCACTTT	CASSLLNSPLHF
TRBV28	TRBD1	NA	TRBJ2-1	TGTGCCAGCAGTCCTCCGGGACAGGGATACAATGAGCAGTTCTTC	CASSPPGQGYNEQFF
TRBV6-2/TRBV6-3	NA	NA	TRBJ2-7	TGTGCCAGCAGTTATCTCGTAGCAGGCGGAGGGACCTACGAGCAGTACTTC	CASSYLVAGGGTYEQYF
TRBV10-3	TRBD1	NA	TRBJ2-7	TGTGCCATCAGCCCCGGGACAGGGGGATACGAGCAGTACTTC	CAISPGTGGYEQYF
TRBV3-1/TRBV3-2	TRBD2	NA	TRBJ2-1	TGTGCCAGCAGCCAAGATGGGCTAGCGGGTCACAATGAGCAGTTCTTC	CASSQDGLAGHNEQFF
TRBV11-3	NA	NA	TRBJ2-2	TGTGCCAGCAGAGATGGTCGGGGGGGGGAGCTGTTTTTT	CASRDGRGGELFF
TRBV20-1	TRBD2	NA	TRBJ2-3	TGCAGTGCTAGTGAGGCTAGCGGCGGTCCCACAGATACGCAGTATTTT	CSASEASGGPTDTQYF
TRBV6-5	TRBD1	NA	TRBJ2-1	TGTGCCAGCAGTTTCGGCAGGGGGCGAAATGAGCAGTTCTTC	CASSFGRGRNEQFF
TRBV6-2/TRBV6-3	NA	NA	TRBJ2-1	TGTGCCAGCAGTACCCCACGATTAGGCTCCTACAATGAGCAGTTCTTC	CASSTPRLGSYNEQFF
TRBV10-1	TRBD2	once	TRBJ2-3	TGCGCCAGCAGTGATGCGGGAGTCCCAGATACGCAGTATTTT	CASSDAGVPDTQYF
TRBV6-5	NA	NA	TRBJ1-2	TGTGCCAGCAGGAACAGGGAAACCAGAGATGGCTACACCTTC	CASRNRETRDGYTF